This T cell receptor beta chain was identified in a study of shared clonotypes between healthy human individuals. Original processing notes: Filtering differed, since immunoSEQ gave only junction sequences and no quality scores. TCRdb's copy holds only in-frame clones and misses some; the assay was immunoSEQ multiplex PCR. That table gives V, J and clone size, and the DNA gave D and trimming. This table has hundreds of thousands of clones, around 95% appearing once. Notes on this clone: Its target is unknown.

CDR3 size: 15 residues. V was shortened by 2 bases and J by 5 bases, with 13 bases between the two germline ends. Germline V gives CDR1 ENHRY, CDR2 SYGVKD. The naive CD8 subset, CD45RO-negative cells positively selected for CCR7, excluded terminally differentiated effector memory CD45RA+ cells. Donors, healthy HIV-negative adults, lacked recent acute infections or vaccinations. Study-level results: The sharing of 4.5% to 5% of naive CD4 clonotypes was seen across a handful of donors. Rarefaction indicated that sorted-subset sequencing remained incomplete although depth was large.

This TCR was sampled from a woman aged 30 to 39 in good health. Sample: naive CD8+ T cells sorted from blood. The chain has TRBV10-3 and TRBJ2-1, with D possibly TRBD2 on 6 matching bases. In nucleotides, the CDR3 is TGTGCCATCAGTGAGCCTCAAGCGGGTAACAATGAGCAGTTCTTC. Amino acids: CAISEPQAGNNEQFF.